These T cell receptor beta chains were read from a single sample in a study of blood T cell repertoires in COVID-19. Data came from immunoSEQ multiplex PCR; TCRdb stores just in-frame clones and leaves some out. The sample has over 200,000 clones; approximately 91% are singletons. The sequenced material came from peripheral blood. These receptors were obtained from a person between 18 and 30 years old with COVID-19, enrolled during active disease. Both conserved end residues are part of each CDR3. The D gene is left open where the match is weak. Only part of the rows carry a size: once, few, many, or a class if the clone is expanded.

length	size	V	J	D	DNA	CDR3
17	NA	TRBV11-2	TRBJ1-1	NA	TGTGCCAGCAGGCCAAACTATGGGGGGGACTCGAACACTGAAGCTTTCTTT	CASRPNYGGDSNTEAFF
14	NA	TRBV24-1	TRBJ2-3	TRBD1	TGTGCCACCAAAGAGGGACAGAGCACAGATACGCAGTATTTT	CATKEGQSTDTQYF
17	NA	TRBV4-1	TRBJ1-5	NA	TGCGCCAGCAGCGAAATGGTAGGGGGTATGAGCAATCAGCCCCAGCATTTT	CASSEMVGGMSNQPQHF
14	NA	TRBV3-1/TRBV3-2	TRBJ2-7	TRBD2	TGTGCCAGCAGCCAAGGTAGCGGGAGCTACGAGCAGTACTTC	CASSQGSGSYEQYF
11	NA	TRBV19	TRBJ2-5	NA	TGTGCCAGTAGTTCACAAGAGACCCAGTACTTC	CASSSQETQYF
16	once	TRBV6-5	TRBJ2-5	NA	TGTGCCAGCAGTTACTCGTCCGCGGGATGGCGAGAGACCCAGTACTTC	CASSYSSAGWRETQYF
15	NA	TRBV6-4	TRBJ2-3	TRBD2	TGTGCCAGCAGTGAAGCGGGGGGCAGCACAGATACGCAGTATTTT	CASSEAGGSTDTQYF
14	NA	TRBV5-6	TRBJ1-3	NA	TGTGCCAGCAGCTCCTTAATCTCTGGAAACACCATATATTTT	CASSSLISGNTIYF
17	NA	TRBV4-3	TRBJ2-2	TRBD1	TGCGCCAGCAGCCAAGATAGAGACAGGGAATTCGCCGGGGAGCTGTTTTTT	CASSQDRDREFAGELFF
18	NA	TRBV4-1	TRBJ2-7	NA	TGCGCCAGCAGCCAAGATTTCTCCTCGGCGTACAGATACTTGGAGCAGTACTTC	CASSQDFSSAYRYLEQYF
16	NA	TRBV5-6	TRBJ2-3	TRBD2	TGTGCCAGCAGCACTCCGACTAGCGGGACTACAGATACGCAGTATTTT	CASSTPTSGTTDTQYF
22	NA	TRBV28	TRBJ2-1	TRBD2	TGTGCCAGCAGTCAGGGTACAACCAGCGGGAGGGCCCTCGGTTGGTACAATATTGAGCAGTTCTTC	CASSQGTTSGRALGWYNIEQFF
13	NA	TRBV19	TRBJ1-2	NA	TGTGCCAGTAGTCCCGGTTCCAGCGCAGGCTACACCTTC	CASSPGSSAGYTF
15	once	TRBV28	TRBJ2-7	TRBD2	TGTGCCAGCAGTCCCGTTAGCGGGATCCCCTACGAGCAGTACTTC	CASSPVSGIPYEQYF
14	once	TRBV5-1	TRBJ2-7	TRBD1	TGCGCCAGCAGCCGCATGACAGGGGACCTCGAGCAGTACTTC	CASSRMTGDLEQYF
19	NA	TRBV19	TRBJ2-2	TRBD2	TGTGCCAGTACAAGGGGTAACCGGGTACTAGCGGGGAACACCGGGGAGCTGTTTTTT	CASTRGNRVLAGNTGELFF
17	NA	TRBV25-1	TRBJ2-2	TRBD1	TGTGCCAGCAGTGAACCGACCGGGACAGGGCGGACCGGGGAGCTGTTTTTT	CASSEPTGTGRTGELFF
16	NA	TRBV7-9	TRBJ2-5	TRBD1	TGTGCCAGCAGCATTCCGCCGGGACAGGGTTTGGAGACCCAGTACTTC	CASSIPPGQGLETQYF
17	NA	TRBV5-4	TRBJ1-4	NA	TGTGCCAGCAGCTTTGAGGGCAGGGGAGCGATAGGCGAAAAACTGTTTTTT	CASSFEGRGAIGEKLFF
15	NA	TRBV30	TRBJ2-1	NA	TGTGCCTGGAGCCCCCGGGGGGCCGCCTACAATGAGCAGTTCTTC	CAWSPRGAAYNEQFF
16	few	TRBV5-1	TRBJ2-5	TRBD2	TGCGCCAGCAGCGAAACGGGACTAGCGGGAGGAGAGACCCAGTACTTC	CASSETGLAGGETQYF
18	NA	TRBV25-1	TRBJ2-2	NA	TGTGCCAGCAGTGGACCTCCCCCGCGGGGATCGGACACCGGGGAGCTGTTTTTT	CASSGPPPRGSDTGELFF
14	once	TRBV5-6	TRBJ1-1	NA	TGTGCCAGCAGCTTGGTACAGGGTCGGACTGAAGCTTTCTTT	CASSLVQGRTEAFF
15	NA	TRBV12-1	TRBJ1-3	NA	TGTGCCAGCAGCTCGGACAAAAGCTCTGGAAACACCATATATTTT	CASSSDKSSGNTIYF
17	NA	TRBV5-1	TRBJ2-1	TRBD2	TGCGCCAGCAGCTTGCCTCCGGGACTAGCGGACATGAATGAGCAGTTCTTC	CASSLPPGLADMNEQFF
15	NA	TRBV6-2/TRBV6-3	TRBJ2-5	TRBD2	TGTGCCAGCAGTCCCCTAGCGGGGTACCAAGAGACCCAGTACTTC	CASSPLAGYQETQYF
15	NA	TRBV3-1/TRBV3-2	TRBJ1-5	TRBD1	TGTGCCAGCAGCCAACGGGACAGTTTCAATCAGCCCCAGCATTTT	CASSQRDSFNQPQHF
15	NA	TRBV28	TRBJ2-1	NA	TGTGCCAGCAGTTTGGTGGGGCCCTCCTACAATGAGCAGTTCTTC	CASSLVGPSYNEQFF
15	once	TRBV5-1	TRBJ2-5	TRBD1	TGCGCCAGCAATGGTATTGGACAGGGCCCAGAGACCCAGTACTTC	CASNGIGQGPETQYF
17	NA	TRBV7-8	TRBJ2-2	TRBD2	TGTGCCAGCAGCCCGGGCCTAGCGGGAGGGCCAGGCGGGGAGCTGTTTTTT	CASSPGLAGGPGGELFF
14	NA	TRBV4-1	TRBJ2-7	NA	TGCGCCAGCAGTCGGTACAGGGTTAACCACGAGCAGTACTTC	CASSRYRVNHEQYF
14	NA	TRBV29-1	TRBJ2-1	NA	TGCAGCGTTCGGGACTCCAGCTCCTACAATGAGCAGTTCTTC	CSVRDSSSYNEQFF
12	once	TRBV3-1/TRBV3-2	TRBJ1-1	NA	TGTGCCAGCAGCCAAACAGGGATTGAAGCTTTCTTT	CASSQTGIEAFF
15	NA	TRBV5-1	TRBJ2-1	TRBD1	TGCGCCAGCAGCTTCACAGGGGGCGCAGGGGATGAGCAGTTCTTC	CASSFTGGAGDEQFF
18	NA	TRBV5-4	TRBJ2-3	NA	TGTGCCAGCAGCTTGGGGGGGCCCTGGCGACTGGGCACAGATACGCAGTATTTT	CASSLGGPWRLGTDTQYF
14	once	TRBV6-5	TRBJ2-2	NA	TGTGTCAGCAGAATAACAGGAGCCACCGGGGAGCTGTTTTTT	CVSRITGATGELFF
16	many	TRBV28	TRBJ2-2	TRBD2	TGTGCCAGCAGTCTCAGCGGGAGAGGGAACACCGGGGAGCTGTTTTTT	CASSLSGRGNTGELFF
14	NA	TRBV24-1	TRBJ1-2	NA	TGTGCCACCAGTGATTTTGACAGAAACTATGGCTACACCTTC	CATSDFDRNYGYTF
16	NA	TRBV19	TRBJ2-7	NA	TGTGCCAGTAGTATTGGGAGGTGGGTCCAGCCCTACGAGCAGTACTTC	CASSIGRWVQPYEQYF
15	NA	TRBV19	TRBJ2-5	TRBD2	TGTGCCAGTAGTATTTGGACTAGCGGGGTTGAGACCCAGTACTTC	CASSIWTSGVETQYF
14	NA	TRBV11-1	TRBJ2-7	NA	TGTGCCAGCAGCCAAGGGGGGGGCTCCTACGAGCAGTACTTC	CASSQGGGSYEQYF